These T cell receptor beta chains were read from a single sample in a study of T-cell reconstitution after alpha-beta-depleted transplantation in children. TCRdb re-derived calls from the PCR reads in MiXCR, one entry per CDR3 protein. In the table there are a few hundred thousand distinct CDR3 sequences, around a tenth of which are singletons. Sequences were derived from PBMCs from the stem cell graft donor, sampled from the stem cell graft. These receptors all come from a human donor who donated a stem cell graft to a child with acute lymphoblastic leukemia. Both conserved end residues are trimmed from each CDR3. Fields, in order: V gene, J gene, CDR3 protein.

v_gene: TRBV7-9; j_gene: TRBJ2-1; CDR3aa: ASSPGGPHNEQF
v_gene: TRBV29-1; j_gene: TRBJ1-4; CDR3aa: SVAVGNEKLF
v_gene: TRBV11-2; j_gene: TRBJ2-7; CDR3aa: ASSFRPLTTGSSYEQY
v_gene: TRBV5-1; j_gene: TRBJ2-2; CDR3aa: ASSLEGTSVTGKLF
v_gene: TRBV4-2; j_gene: TRBJ2-7; CDR3aa: ASSQQDRGQYEQY
v_gene: TRBV20-1; j_gene: TRBJ1-4; CDR3aa: SGGVLNEKLF
v_gene: TRBV28; j_gene: TRBJ2-7; CDR3aa: ASSWGQTTYEQY
v_gene: TRBV5-1; j_gene: TRBJ2-3; CDR3aa: ASKAEGDTQY
v_gene: TRBV4-1; j_gene: TRBJ2-3; CDR3aa: ASSQEPGLAGSDTQY
v_gene: TRBV28; j_gene: TRBJ2-2; CDR3aa: ASSDRGGLSGELF
v_gene: TRBV12-5; j_gene: TRBJ2-7; CDR3aa: ASGLVLAGESYEQY
v_gene: TRBV29-1; j_gene: TRBJ1-2; CDR3aa: SVEGQGVFGYT
v_gene: TRBV4-1; j_gene: TRBJ2-7; CDR3aa: ASSQTGQGTRKY
v_gene: TRBV12-3/TRBV12-4; j_gene: TRBJ2-3; CDR3aa: ATSPGWSGDTQY
v_gene: TRBV29-1; j_gene: TRBJ2-7; CDR3aa: SVEGGDRTAYEQY
v_gene: TRBV25-1; j_gene: TRBJ2-7; CDR3aa: ASDPGPPYEQY
v_gene: TRBV20-1; j_gene: TRBJ2-7; CDR3aa: SASAAGRIYEQY
v_gene: TRBV7-9; j_gene: TRBJ1-3; CDR3aa: ASSLISGSSGNTIY
v_gene: TRBV11-2; j_gene: TRBJ2-3; CDR3aa: ASSLTAYTQY
v_gene: TRBV20-1; j_gene: TRBJ2-3; CDR3aa: SARDRLTDTQY
v_gene: TRBV20-1; j_gene: TRBJ2-1; CDR3aa: SASYGTVSSYNEQF
v_gene: TRBV6-6; j_gene: TRBJ2-3; CDR3aa: ASGIRPDTQY
v_gene: TRBV12-3/TRBV12-4; j_gene: TRBJ2-3; CDR3aa: ASSSQAIDTQY
v_gene: TRBV10-3; j_gene: TRBJ2-7; CDR3aa: AIRGGQSYEQY
v_gene: TRBV7-2; j_gene: TRBJ2-5; CDR3aa: ASGLAGGLETQY
v_gene: TRBV9; j_gene: TRBJ2-1; CDR3aa: ASSVGLEQF
v_gene: TRBV15; j_gene: TRBJ1-2; CDR3aa: ATSLEGGTNYGYT
v_gene: TRBV7-2; j_gene: TRBJ2-3; CDR3aa: ASSQSSRASTDTQY
v_gene: TRBV28; j_gene: TRBJ2-5; CDR3aa: ASSLRDSSYQETQY
v_gene: TRBV12-5; j_gene: TRBJ2-1; CDR3aa: ASGEHETLEQF
v_gene: TRBV5-1; j_gene: TRBJ2-3; CDR3aa: ASSLGDRGADTQY
v_gene: TRBV7-2; j_gene: TRBJ2-5; CDR3aa: ASSLLASKETQY
v_gene: TRBV29-1; j_gene: TRBJ2-5; CDR3aa: SVGAGGGETQY
v_gene: TRBV12-5; j_gene: TRBJ1-3; CDR3aa: ASGFNLFSGNTIY
v_gene: TRBV12-3/TRBV12-4; j_gene: TRBJ1-6; CDR3aa: ASSFTGANSPLH
v_gene: TRBV3-1; j_gene: TRBJ2-5; CDR3aa: ASSQKASGTQY
v_gene: TRBV19; j_gene: TRBJ1-5; CDR3aa: ASSVNRANQPQH
v_gene: TRBV21-1; j_gene: TRBJ2-2; CDR3aa: ASSKVWGVAAPKILNTGELF
v_gene: TRBV28; j_gene: TRBJ2-7; CDR3aa: ASSLPPSSFSPYEQY
v_gene: TRBV15; j_gene: TRBJ2-5; CDR3aa: ATSRASGMSGTQY
v_gene: TRBV29-1; j_gene: TRBJ2-3; CDR3aa: SESTGFTDTQY
v_gene: TRBV11-2; j_gene: TRBJ2-1; CDR3aa: ASSLDGGSSYNEQF
v_gene: TRBV15; j_gene: TRBJ2-7; CDR3aa: ATSRDPGLDEQY
v_gene: TRBV20-1; j_gene: TRBJ1-6; CDR3aa: SARDGGQGNSPLH
v_gene: TRBV6-5; j_gene: TRBJ2-3; CDR3aa: ASSYSMGLAGVSDTQY
v_gene: TRBV20-1; j_gene: TRBJ2-7; CDR3aa: SAKRVGKAGPAPYEQY
v_gene: TRBV5-1; j_gene: TRBJ2-2; CDR3aa: ASSLAPQARTTGELF
v_gene: TRBV12-3/TRBV12-4; j_gene: TRBJ1-1; CDR3aa: ASSLDPNTEAF